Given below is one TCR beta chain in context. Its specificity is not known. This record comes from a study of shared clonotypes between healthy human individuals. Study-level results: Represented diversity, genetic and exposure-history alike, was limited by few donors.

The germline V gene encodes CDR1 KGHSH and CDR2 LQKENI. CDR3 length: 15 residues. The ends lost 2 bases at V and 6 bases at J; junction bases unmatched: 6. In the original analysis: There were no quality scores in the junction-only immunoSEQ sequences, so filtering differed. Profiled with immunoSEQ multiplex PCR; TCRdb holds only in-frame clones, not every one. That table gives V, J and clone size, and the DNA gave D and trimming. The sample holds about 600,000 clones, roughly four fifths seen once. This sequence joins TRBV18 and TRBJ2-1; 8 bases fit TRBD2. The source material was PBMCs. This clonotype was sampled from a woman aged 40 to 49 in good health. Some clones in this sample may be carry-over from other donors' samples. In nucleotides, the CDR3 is TGTGCCAGCTCACCAGTTAGCGGGATCCTCAATGAGCAGTTCTTC. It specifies CASSPVSGILNEQFF.